The following is a T cell receptor beta chain sequence with its context. It was with a sample-barcoded 5' primer and a J-beta primer mix that a second PCR of roughly 7 to 11 cycles was run. TCRdb used MiXCR to reprocess the 5' RACE reads, holding one entry per CDR3 protein. The data show roughly 700,000 distinct CDR3 sequences, with just under 25% seen just once and 9% to 9.5% held by the top ten. The data are from a study of blood T cells in healthy people across ages. From germline, CDR1 is SGHRS and CDR2 YFSETQ. CDR3 length equals 15 residues. Trimming cost V 0 bases and J 4 bases; bases outside gene matches: 4. Separately, the same data were catalogued under a study of T cells of mothers and their children.

This receptor was taken from a boy younger than 18 in good health. Sequencing used blood. The genes are TRBV5-1 and TRBJ1-1, with 9 positions matching TRBD1. Here the CDR3 reads CASSLGPTGGTEAFF. CDR3 sequence (DNA): TGCGCCAGCAGCTTGGGACCGACAGGGGGCACTGAAGCTTTCTTT.